The clone carrying this TCR beta chain was seen more than once but under ten times. The sample originates from a study of blood T cells in healthy people across ages. The CDR3 extends over 15 amino acids. With V trimmed by 6 bases and J by 0 bases, 4 bases remained unmatched. Per the germline V gene, CDR1 is MNHNY and CDR2 is SVGAGI (reference sequence). A sample-barcoded 5' primer and a J-beta primer mix were used in a second PCR of roughly 6 to 11 cycles. One entry per CDR3 protein, called by TCRdb with MiXCR from the 5' RACE reads. The data hold over 700,000 distinct CDR3 sequences, with approximately 25% observed a single time. These records were also assigned to another study, of T cells of mothers and their children.

This TCR was sampled from a boy between 5 and 17 years old in good health. The specimen was blood. This chain connects TRBV6-6 to TRBJ1-3, with 8 bases matching TRBD1. CDR3 nucleotide sequence: TGTGCCAGCAGGGGGGACAGGAGCTCTGGAAACACCATATATTTT. This translates into CASRGDRSSGNTIYF.